This T cell receptor beta chain stems from a study of shared clonotypes between healthy human individuals. Study-wide background: Those who served as donors were a couple of women and a few men between the ages of 18 and 49.

The length of the CDR3 is 14 residues. V lost 2 bases, J lost 2 bases, and 6 bases lay in between. Germline V gene lookup returns CDR1 MNHEY and CDR2 SMNVEV (reference sequence). Genomic DNA from each subset was divided evenly over several immunoSEQ plates. Some clones are missing from TCRdb's copy, which holds only in-frame ones; the method was immunoSEQ multiplex PCR. The repertoire holds some 500,000 clones, with roughly four fifths as singletons. Remarks on this clone: Its specificity is unknown.

Study-wide points: Sample collection involved blood only; tissue repertoires are likely different. Among donors, sharing of clonotypes was expected to be affected by sequencing depth.

The receptor was isolated from a woman in her 40s in good health. Some clones in this sample may be carry-over from other donors' samples. V usage is TRBV27 and J usage is TRBJ2-2, with D unresolved. Sequencing used PBMCs. The CDR3 DNA reads as TGTGCCAGCAGTTTAGGACGCAACACCGGGGAGCTGTTTTTT. Protein product: CASSLGRNTGELFF.